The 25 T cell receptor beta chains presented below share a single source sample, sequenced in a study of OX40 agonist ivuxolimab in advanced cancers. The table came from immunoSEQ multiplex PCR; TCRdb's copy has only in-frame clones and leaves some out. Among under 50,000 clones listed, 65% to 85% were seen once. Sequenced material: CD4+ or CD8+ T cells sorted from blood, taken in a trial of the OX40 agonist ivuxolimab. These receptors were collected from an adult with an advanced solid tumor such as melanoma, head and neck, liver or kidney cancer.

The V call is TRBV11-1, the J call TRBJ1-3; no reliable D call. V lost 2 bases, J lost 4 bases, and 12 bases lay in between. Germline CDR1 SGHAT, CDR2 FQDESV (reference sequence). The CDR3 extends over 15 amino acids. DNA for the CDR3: TGTGCCAGCAGCTTATCGGGGAATGGCGGAAACACCATATATTTT. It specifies CASSLSGNGGNTIYF.

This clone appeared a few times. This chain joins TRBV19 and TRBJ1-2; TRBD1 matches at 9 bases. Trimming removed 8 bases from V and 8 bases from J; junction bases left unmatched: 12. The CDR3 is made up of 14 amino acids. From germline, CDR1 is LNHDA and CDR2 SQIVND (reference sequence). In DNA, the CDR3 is TGTGCCAGTCACTTGGGTGGGACAGGGATCGGCTACACCTTC. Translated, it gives CASHLGGTGIGYTF.

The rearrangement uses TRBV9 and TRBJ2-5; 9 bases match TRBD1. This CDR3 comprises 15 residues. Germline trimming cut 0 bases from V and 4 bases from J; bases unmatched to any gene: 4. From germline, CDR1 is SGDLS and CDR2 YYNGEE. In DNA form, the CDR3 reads TGTGCCAGCAGCGTAGGGGACAGGGCCCTAGAGACCCAGTACTTC. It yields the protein CASSVGDRALETQYF.

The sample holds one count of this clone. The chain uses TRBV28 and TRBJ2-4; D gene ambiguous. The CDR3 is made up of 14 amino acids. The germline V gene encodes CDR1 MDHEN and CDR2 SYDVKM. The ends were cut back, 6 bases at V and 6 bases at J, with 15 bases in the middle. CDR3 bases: TGTGCCAGCAGGTCGAAGACCCGAACAAACATTCAGTACTTC. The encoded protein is CASRSKTRTNIQYF.

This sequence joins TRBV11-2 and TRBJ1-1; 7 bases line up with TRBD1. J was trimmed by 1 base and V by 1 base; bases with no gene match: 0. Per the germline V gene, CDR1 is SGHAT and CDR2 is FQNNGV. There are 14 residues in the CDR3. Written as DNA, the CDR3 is TGTGCCAGCAGCTTAGCAGGGGGGAACACTGAAGCTTTCTTT. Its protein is CASSLAGGNTEAFF.

The CDR3 loop reads CASSLEPSGDNEQFF. For the CDR3, the DNA is TGTGCCAGCAGCTTGGAACCTAGCGGTGACAATGAGCAGTTCTTC. The J gene is TRBJ2-1, the V gene TRBV5-4; 7 nucleotides agree with TRBD2. V gave up 0 bases and J gave up 5 bases; unmatched junction bases: 5. The CDR3 is made up of 15 amino acids. Germline assignment: CDR1 SGHNT and CDR2 YYREEE (reference sequence).

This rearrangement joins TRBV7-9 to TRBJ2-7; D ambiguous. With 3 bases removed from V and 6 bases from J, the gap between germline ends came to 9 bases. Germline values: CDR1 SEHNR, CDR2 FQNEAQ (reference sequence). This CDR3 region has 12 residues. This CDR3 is CASSFSIREQYF. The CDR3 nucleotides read TGTGCCAGCAGCTTTTCAATTCGCGAGCAGTACTTC.

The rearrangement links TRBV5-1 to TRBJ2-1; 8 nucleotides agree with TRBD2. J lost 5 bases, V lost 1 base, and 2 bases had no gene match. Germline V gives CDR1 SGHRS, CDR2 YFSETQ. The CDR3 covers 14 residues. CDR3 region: CASSLKRENNEQFF. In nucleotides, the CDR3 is TGCGCCAGCAGCTTGAAGCGGGAGAACAATGAGCAGTTCTTC.

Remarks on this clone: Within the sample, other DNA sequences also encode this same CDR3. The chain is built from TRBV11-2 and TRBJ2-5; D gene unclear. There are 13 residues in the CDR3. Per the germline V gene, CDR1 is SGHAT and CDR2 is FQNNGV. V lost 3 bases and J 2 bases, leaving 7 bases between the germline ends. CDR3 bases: TGTGCCAGCAGCTTCAGTCATCAAGAGACCCAGTACTTC. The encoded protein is CASSFSHQETQYF.

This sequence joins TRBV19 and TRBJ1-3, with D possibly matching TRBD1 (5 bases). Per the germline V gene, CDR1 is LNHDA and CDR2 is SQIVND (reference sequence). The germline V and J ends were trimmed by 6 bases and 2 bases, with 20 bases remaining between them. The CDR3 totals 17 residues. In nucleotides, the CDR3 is TGTGCCAGTAGCTTATACCCAACAGGCTATACTGGAAACACCATATATTTT. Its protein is CASSLYPTGYTGNTIYF.

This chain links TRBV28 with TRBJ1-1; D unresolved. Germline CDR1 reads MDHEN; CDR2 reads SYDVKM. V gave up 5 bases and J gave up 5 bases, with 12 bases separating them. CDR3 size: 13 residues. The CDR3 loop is CASSKSSMTEAFF. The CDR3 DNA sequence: TGTGCCAGCAGTAAAAGCAGCATGACTGAAGCTTTCTTT.

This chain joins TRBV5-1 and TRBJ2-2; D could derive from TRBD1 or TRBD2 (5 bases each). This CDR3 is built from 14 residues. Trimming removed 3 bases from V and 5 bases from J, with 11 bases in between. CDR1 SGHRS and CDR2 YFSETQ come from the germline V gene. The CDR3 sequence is CASSSGRRTGELFF. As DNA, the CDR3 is TGCGCCAGCAGCTCGGGACGGAGGACCGGGGAGCTGTTTTTT.

The CDR3 DNA is TGTGCCAGCAGTGTACCTAGCGGGTTGAGCTCCTACGAGCAGTACTTC. Its translation is CASSVPSGLSSYEQYF. The V gene is TRBV2, the J gene TRBJ2-7; TRBD2 matches 8 bases. Germline-derived CDR1 and CDR2 are SNHLY and FYNNEI. The CDR3 loop spans 16 amino acids. Losses at the gene ends were 4 bases for V and 0 bases for J; bases not matched to a gene: 8. The full variable domain, with the rest looked up from reference TRBV2 and TRBJ2-7, is EPEVTQTPSHQVTQMGQEVILRCVPISNHLYFYWYRQILGQKVEFLVSFYNNEISEKSEIFDDQFSVERPDGSNFTLKIRSTKLEDSAMYFCASSVPSGLSSYEQYFGPGTRLTVT.

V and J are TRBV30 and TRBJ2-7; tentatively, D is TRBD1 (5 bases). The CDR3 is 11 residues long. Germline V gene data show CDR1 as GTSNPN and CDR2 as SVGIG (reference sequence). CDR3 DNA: TGTGCTTGTAGACAGTTGAACGAGCAGTACTTC. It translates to CACRQLNEQYF.

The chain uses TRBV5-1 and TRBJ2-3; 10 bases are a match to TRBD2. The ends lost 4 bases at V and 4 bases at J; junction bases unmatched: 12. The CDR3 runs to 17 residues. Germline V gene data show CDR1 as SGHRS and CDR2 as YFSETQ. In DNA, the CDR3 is TGCGCCAGCAGCGTTACCAGTTCGGGACTAGCGTCAGATACGCAGTATTTT. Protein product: CASSVTSSGLASDTQYF.

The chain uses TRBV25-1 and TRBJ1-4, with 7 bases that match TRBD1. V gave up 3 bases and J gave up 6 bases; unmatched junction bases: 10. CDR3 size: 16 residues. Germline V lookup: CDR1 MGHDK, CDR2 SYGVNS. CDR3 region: CASSDHAGGIHEKLFF. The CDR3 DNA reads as TGTGCCAGCAGTGACCATGCAGGGGGAATACATGAAAAACTGTTTTTT.

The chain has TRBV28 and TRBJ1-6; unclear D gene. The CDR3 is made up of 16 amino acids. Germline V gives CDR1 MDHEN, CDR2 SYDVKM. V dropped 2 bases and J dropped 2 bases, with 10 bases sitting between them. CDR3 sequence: CASSLTPDPYNSPLHF. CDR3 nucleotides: TGTGCCAGCAGTTTAACACCAGATCCCTATAATTCACCCCTCCACTTT.

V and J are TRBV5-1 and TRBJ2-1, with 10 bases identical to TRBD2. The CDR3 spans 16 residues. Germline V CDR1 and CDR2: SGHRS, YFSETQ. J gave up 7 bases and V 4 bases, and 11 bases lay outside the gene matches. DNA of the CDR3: TGCGCCAGCAGCACAGCGTCTAGCGGGAGTGGGAATGAGCAGTTCTTC. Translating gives CASSTASSGSGNEQFF.

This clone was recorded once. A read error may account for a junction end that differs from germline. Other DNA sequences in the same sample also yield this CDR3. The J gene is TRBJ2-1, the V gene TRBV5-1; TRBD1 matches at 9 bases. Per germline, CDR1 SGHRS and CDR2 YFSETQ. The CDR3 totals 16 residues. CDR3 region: CASSLASGQGNNEQFF. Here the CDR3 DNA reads TGTGCCAGCAGCTTGGCCTCAGGACAGGGGAACAATGAGCAGTTCTTC.

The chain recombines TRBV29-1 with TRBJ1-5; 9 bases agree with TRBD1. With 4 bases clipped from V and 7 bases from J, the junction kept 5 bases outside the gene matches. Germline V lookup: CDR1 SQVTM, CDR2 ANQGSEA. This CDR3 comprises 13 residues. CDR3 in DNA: TGCAGCGTTGGGACAGGGGTAGGCCAGCCCCAGCATTTT. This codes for CSVGTGVGQPQHF.

The CDR3 loop is CASSLDFEGTKYF. CDR3 coding DNA: TGTGCCAGCAGCTTAGACTTCGAGGGAACAAAGTACTTC. This sequence joins TRBV11-1 and TRBJ2-4; TRBD2 is a possible D gene (5 bases). CDR1 is SGHAT and CDR2 is FQDESV in the germline V gene (reference sequence). The CDR3 is 13 amino acids. Trimming took 1 base from V and 14 from J, leaving 15 bases between them.

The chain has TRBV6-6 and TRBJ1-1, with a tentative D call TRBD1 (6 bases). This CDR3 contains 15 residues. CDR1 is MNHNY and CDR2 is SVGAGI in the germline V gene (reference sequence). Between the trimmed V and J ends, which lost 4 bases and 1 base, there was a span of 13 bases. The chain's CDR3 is CASSSFGGANTEAFF. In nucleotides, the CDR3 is TGTGCCAGCAGTTCTTTCGGGGGCGCGAACACTGAAGCTTTCTTT.

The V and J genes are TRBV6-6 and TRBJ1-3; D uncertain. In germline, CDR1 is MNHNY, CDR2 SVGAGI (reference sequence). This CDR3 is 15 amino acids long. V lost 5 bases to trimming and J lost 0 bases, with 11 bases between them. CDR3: CASSLSHDSGNTIYF. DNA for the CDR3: TGTGCCAGCAGTCTCTCTCATGACTCTGGAAACACCATATATTTT.

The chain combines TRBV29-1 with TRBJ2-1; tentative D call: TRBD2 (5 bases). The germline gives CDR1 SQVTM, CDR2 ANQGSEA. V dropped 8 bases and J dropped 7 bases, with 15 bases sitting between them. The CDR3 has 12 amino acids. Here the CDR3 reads CSPYTSGNEQFF. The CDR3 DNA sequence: TGCAGCCCTTATACGTCGGGGAATGAGCAGTTCTTC.

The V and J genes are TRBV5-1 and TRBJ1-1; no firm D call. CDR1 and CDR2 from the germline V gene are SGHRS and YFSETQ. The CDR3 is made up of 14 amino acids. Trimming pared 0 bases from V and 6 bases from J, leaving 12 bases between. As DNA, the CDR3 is TGCGCCAGCAGCTTGGGTGGGAACCGGGCTGAAGCTTTCTTT. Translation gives CASSLGGNRAEAFF.